This T cell receptor (beta chain) stems from a study of CD8+CD57+ T cells in acquired aplastic anemia. Profiling of TCR beta VDJ combinations and CDR3 sequences used genomic DNA as template. In TCRdb, the reads were re-called with MiXCR into one record per CDR3 protein. There are about 210,000 distinct CDR3 sequences in the sample; 30% to 40% occur only once, and around 1.1% lies in the top ten. Findings and caveats of the study: Patients shared 25 to 30 CD8+ CDR3 sequences with controls.

This clonotype came up a few times. As yet, its antigen is unknown. The sample was sorted CD4+, CD8+, or CD8+CD57+ T cells (not recorded which) from PBMCs. The receptor comes from a human donor in good health, serving as a control.

The CDR3 protein is CASSEWWGTYNEQFF. The CDR3 DNA follows: TGTGCCAGCAGTGAATGGTGGGGGACCTACAATGAGCAGTTCTTC. The rearrangement links TRBV6-1 to TRBJ2-1; the D call may be TRBD1 or TRBD2 (5 bases each). The ends were cut back, 2 bases at V and 2 bases at J, with 10 bases in the middle. CDR1 MNHNS and CDR2 SASEGT come from the germline V gene. CDR3 size: 15 residues.